This TCR beta chain appears in the sequencing data of a study of shared clonotypes between healthy human individuals. Study information: Per donor, three plates held CD4 naive cells, three held CD4 memory, two held CD8 naive and one held CD8 memory.

CDR3 size: 14 residues. Looked up from germline, CDR1 is SGHRS and CDR2 is YFSETQ. V was trimmed by 0 bases and J by 4 bases, leaving 10 bases between them. Points on this clone: Other DNA sequences in this specimen translate into the identical CDR3.

For every subset, genomic DNA was evenly distributed across several immunoSEQ plates. Sequencing used immunoSEQ multiplex PCR; TCRdb keeps in-frame clones, though not all of them. Among around 1.1 million clones listed, around three quarters were seen once. This clonotype was obtained from a man younger than 35 in good health. Some clones in this sample may be carry-over from other donors' samples. The V gene is TRBV5-1, the J gene TRBJ1-1; tentatively, D is TRBD1 (5 bases). The sample comprised memory CD4+ T cells from PBMCs. Indicated subset: CD45RA-negative fraction. CDR3 loop: CASSLEGAGTEAFF. The CDR3 DNA reads as TGCGCCAGCAGCTTGGAAGGGGCAGGCACTGAAGCTTTCTTT.